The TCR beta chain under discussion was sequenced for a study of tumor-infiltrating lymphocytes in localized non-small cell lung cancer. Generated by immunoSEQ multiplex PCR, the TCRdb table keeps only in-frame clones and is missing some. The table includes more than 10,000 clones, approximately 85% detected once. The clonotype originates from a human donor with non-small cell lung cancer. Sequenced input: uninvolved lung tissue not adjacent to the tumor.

The CDR3 is CASSLLWAGGRTDTQYF. As DNA, the CDR3 is TGTGCCAGCAGCTTGTTGTGGGCGGGAGGTCGGACAGATACGCAGTATTTT. The V and J genes are TRBV5-4 and TRBJ2-3; 8 nucleotides line up with TRBD2. V trimming: 1 base; J trimming: 3 bases; junction bases outside the gene matches: 10. This CDR3 has 17 residues. The germline CDR1 and CDR2 sequences are SGHNT and YYREEE (reference sequence).